Each of the 7 T cell receptor beta chains below was sequenced from the same sample in a study of cytomegalovirus exposure and HLA in healthy donors. The PCR contained 60 Vbeta and 13 Jbeta primers. The data were produced by immunoSEQ multiplex PCR, yet TCRdb's version contains in-frame clones alone and is incomplete. The sample includes roughly 180,000 clones, 75% to 80% seen only once; the top ten take more than 13%. Sample: PBMCs. Source of these receptors: a man aged 50 or older in good health and CMV-seropositive.

Turning to this clone: One junction end disagrees with the germline gene, perhaps due to a read error. The genes are TRBV10-3 and TRBJ1-1; D is possibly TRBD1 (6 bases). Germline CDR1 and CDR2: ENHRY and SYGVKD. CDR3 length equals 16 residues. CDR3: CAINEPTRQANREAFF. The CDR3 coding sequence is TGTGCCATCAATGAGCCAACCAGACAGGCGAACCGAGAAGCTTTCTTT.

This clone was picked up one time. The gene calls are TRBV9 and TRBJ2-6; TRBD1 aligns across 7 bases. Germline loops: CDR1 SGDLS, CDR2 YYNGEE. The ends lost 0 bases at V and 1 base at J; junction bases unmatched: 19. The CDR3 sequence is 22 residues long. CDR3 nucleotides: TGTGCCAGCAGCGTAGGTCTGATACGCGCAGGGGGTCTTTCGTCTGGGGCCAACGTCCTGACTTTC. This translates into CASSVGLIRAGGLSSGANVLTF.

V and J are TRBV5-4 and TRBJ2-2; 9 nucleotides line up with TRBD2. The trim removed 1 base at V and 2 bases at J, leaving 0 bases unmatched. The CDR3 is made up of 15 amino acids. The germline CDR1 and CDR2 sequences are SGHNT and YYREEE (reference sequence). The CDR3 bases are TGTGCCAGCAGCTTGCTAGCGGGAAACACCGGGGAGCTGTTTTTT. It translates to CASSLLAGNTGELFF.

A remark on this clone: The same CDR3 also results from other DNA sequences found in this sample. The chain recombines TRBV5-1 with TRBJ1-2; D is perhaps TRBD1 (5 bases). Germline V gene sequence: CDR1 SGHRS, CDR2 YFSETQ. This CDR3 comprises 14 residues. Between the trimmed V and J ends, which lost 2 bases and 1 base, there was a span of 9 bases. The CDR3 region is CASSFPGGNYGYTF. The CDR3, as DNA: TGCGCCAGCAGCTTTCCCGGGGGTAACTATGGCTACACCTTC.

This clone qualifies as medium-sized. This chain uses TRBV28 with TRBJ1-5; D call uncertain. The CDR3 is 15 amino acids. Trimming shortened V by 4 bases and J by 5 bases, and 15 bases separated the two germline ends. Germline CDR1 MDHEN, CDR2 SYDVKM. The CDR3: CASSSPEGLDQPQHF. Here the CDR3 DNA reads TGTGCCAGCAGTTCCCCTGAGGGCTTGGATCAGCCCCAGCATTTT.

The chain combines TRBV7-8 with TRBJ2-5; 11 nucleotides match TRBD2. The length of the CDR3 is 16 residues. Losses at the gene ends were 3 bases for V and 2 bases for J; bases not matched to a gene: 5. The germline gives CDR1 SGHVS, CDR2 FQNEAQ. The CDR3 sequence: CASSLLVAGGQETQYF. DNA for the CDR3: TGTGCCAGCAGCTTGTTAGTAGCGGGGGGGCAAGAGACCCAGTACTTC.

V usage is TRBV28 and J usage is TRBJ1-2; D perhaps matches TRBD1 (6 bases). Deletions cut 4 bases from V and 4 bases from J, with 16 bases between. There are 15 residues in the CDR3. The germline V gene encodes CDR1 MDHEN and CDR2 SYDVKM. The CDR3 reads CASSSGGGLIYGYTF. CDR3 in DNA: TGTGCCAGCAGTTCTGGGGGCGGCCTGATCTATGGCTACACCTTC.